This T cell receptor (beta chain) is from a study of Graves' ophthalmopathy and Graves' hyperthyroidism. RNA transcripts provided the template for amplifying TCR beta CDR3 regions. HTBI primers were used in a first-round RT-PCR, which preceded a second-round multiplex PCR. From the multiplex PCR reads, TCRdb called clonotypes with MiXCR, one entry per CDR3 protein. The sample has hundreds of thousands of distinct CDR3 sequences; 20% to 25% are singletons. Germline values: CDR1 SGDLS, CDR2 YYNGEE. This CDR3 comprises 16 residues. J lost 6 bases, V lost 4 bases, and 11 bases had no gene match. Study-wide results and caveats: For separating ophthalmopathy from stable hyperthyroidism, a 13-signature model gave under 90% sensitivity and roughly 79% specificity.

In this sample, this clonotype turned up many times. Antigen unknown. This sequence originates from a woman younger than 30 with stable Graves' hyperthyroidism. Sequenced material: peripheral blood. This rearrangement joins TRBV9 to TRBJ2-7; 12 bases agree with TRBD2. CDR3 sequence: CASSPRLAGALGEQYF. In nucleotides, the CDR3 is TGTGCCAGCAGCCCCCGACTAGCGGGAGCCCTAGGCGAGCAGTACTTC.